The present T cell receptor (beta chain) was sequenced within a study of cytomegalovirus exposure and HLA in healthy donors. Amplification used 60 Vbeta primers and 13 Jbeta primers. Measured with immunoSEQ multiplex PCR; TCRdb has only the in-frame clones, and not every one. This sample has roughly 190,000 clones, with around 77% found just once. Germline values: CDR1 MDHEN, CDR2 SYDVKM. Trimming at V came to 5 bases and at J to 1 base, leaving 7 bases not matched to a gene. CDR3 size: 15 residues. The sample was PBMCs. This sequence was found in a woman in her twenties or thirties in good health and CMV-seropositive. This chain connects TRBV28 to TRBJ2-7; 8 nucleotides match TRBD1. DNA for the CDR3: TGTGCCAGCAGTGCTTACAGGGGGACATCCTACGAGCAGTACTTC. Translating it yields CASSAYRGTSYEQYF.